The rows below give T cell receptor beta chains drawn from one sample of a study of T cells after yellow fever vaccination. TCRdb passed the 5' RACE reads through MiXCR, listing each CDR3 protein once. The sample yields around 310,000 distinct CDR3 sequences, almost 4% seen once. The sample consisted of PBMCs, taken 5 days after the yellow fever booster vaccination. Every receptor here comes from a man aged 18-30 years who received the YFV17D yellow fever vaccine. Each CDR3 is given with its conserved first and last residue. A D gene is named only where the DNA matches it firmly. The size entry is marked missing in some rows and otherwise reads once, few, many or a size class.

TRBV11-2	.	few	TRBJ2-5	CASSQRGRETQYF	TGTGCCAGCAGCCAACGGGGGCGGGAGACCCAGTACTTC
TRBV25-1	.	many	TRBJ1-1	CASSLNRLAEAFF	TGTGCCAGCAGTTTAAACCGATTAGCTGAAGCTTTCTTT
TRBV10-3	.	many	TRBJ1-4	CATSGSTNEKLFF	TGTGCCACCTCGGGATCAACTAATGAAAAACTGTTTTTT
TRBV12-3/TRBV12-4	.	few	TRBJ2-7	CASSSGEQYF	TGTGCCAGCAGTTCGGGCGAGCAGTACTTC
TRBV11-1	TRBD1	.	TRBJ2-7	CASSPPRTGAIEQYF	TGTGCCAGCAGCCCGCCTAGGACAGGGGCTATCGAGCAGTACTTC
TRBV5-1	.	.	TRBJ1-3	CASSNDPASSGNTIYF	TGCGCCAGCAGCAACGACCCGGCAAGCTCTGGAAACACCATATATTTT
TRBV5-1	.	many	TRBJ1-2	CASSSKTGTNYGYTF	TGCGCCAGCAGCTCCAAGACAGGAACTAACTATGGCTACACCTTC
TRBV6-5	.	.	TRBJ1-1	CASSRGLRNTEAFF	TGTGCCAGCAGCCGGGGCCTCCGGAACACTGAAGCTTTCTTT
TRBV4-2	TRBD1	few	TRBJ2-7	CASSQEQGVNYYEQYF	TGTGCCAGCAGCCAAGAACAGGGGGTTAACTACTACGAGCAGTACTTC
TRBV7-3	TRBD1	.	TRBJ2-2	CASSLTTGDIGELFF	TGTGCCAGCAGCTTAACTACAGGGGATATCGGGGAGCTGTTTTTT
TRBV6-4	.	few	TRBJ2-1	CASSPTGFNEQFF	TGTGCCAGCAGCCCCACAGGCTTCAATGAGCAGTTCTTC
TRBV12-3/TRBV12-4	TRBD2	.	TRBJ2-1	CASSFESVAGVYNEQFF	TGTGCCAGCAGTTTCGAGTCAGTGGCGGGGGTTTACAATGAGCAGTTCTTC
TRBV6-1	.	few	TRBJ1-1	CASRIDLNTEAFF	TGTGCCAGCAGAATAGACCTTAACACTGAAGCTTTCTTT
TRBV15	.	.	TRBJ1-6	CATSRDWPAAEVSPLHF	TGTGCCACCAGCAGAGATTGGCCTGCCGCTGAGGTCTCACCCCTCCACTTT
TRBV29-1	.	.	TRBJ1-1	CSVVSENTEAFF	TGCAGCGTTGTCTCGGAGAACACTGAAGCTTTCTTT
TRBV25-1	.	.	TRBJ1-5	CASSEVGSNQPQHF	TGTGCCAGCAGTGAAGTAGGTAGCAATCAGCCCCAGCATTTT
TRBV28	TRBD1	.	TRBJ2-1	CASRGTGGRHEQFF	TGTGCCAGCAGGGGGACAGGGGGCCGCCATGAGCAGTTCTTC
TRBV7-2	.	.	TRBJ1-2	CASSLDSGLHGYTF	TGTGCCAGCAGCTTAGATAGTGGACTTCATGGCTACACCTTC
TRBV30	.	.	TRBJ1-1	CAWEGSLGTEAFF	TGTGCCTGGGAGGGTTCCCTGGGGACTGAAGCTTTCTTT
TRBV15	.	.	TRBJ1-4	CATSSIWAPEKLFF	TGTGCCACCAGCAGTATATGGGCACCTGAAAAACTGTTTTTT
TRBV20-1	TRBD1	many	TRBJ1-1	CSARSGTVNTEAFF	TGCAGTGCTCGATCCGGGACAGTGAACACTGAAGCTTTCTTT
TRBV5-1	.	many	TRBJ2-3	CASSQGLDRLADTQYF	TGCGCCAGCAGCCAAGGCCTAGATCGTCTCGCAGATACGCAGTATTTT
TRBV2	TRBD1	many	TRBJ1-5	CASSATGSQPQHF	TGTGCCAGCAGTGCGACAGGGAGTCAGCCCCAGCATTTT
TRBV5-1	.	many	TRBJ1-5	CASSLTGNRGNQPQHF	TGCGCCAGCAGCTTGACAGGGAATCGGGGCAATCAGCCCCAGCATTTT
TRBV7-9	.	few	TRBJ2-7	CASSRDIYEQYF	TGTGCCAGCAGCCGGGACATCTACGAGCAGTACTTC
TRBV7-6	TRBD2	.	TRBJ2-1	CASSLLSGGGYNEQFF	TGTGCCAGCAGCTTACTTAGCGGGGGGGGCTACAATGAGCAGTTCTTC
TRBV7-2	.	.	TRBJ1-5	CASSLAASSNQPQHF	TGTGCCAGCAGCTTAGCTGCTAGTAGCAATCAGCCCCAGCATTTT
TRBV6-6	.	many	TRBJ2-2	CASRPRDRNTGELFF	TGTGCCAGCAGGCCGCGGGACAGGAACACCGGGGAGCTGTTTTTT
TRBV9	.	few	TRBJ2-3	CASSLVTVKGADTQYF	TGTGCCAGCAGCCTAGTAACAGTCAAGGGAGCAGATACGCAGTATTTT
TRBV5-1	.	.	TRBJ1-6	CASSMMTGLNSPLHF	TGCGCCAGCAGCATGATGACAGGACTTAATTCACCCCTCCACTTT
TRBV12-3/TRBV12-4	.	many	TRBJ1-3	CASSFRQGNTIYF	TGTGCCAGCAGTTTCAGACAGGGAAACACCATATATTTT
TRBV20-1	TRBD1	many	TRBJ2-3	CSAAGLGTGGRRDTQYF	TGCAGTGCTGCAGGTCTCGGGACAGGGGGCCGGAGAGATACGCAGTATTTT
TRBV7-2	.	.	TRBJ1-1	CASSLRPLGLFGNTEAFF	TGTGCCAGCAGCTTACGGCCTCTGGGTCTCTTTGGGAACACTGAAGCTTTCTTT
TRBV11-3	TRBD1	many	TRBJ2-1	CASSVGQVNEQFF	TGTGCCAGCAGCGTGGGACAGGTAAACGAGCAGTTCTTC
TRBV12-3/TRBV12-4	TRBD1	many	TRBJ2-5	CASSKDRGQETQYF	TGTGCCAGCAGTAAAGACAGGGGCCAAGAGACCCAGTACTTC
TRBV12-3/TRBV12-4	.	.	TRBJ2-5	CASSFTGPMRGETQYF	TGTGCCAGCAGTTTCACGGGCCCCATGAGGGGTGAGACCCAGTACTTC